This T cell receptor (beta chain) was sequenced for a study of blood T cell repertoires in COVID-19. About the research overall: The analysed material was cDNA or gDNA that came from T cells, B-cell-depleted T cells, or PBMCs.

V was pared by 7 bases and J by 1 base, with 9 bases of the junction left unmatched. The CDR3 has 16 amino acids. CDR1 SGDLS and CDR2 YYNGEE come from the germline V gene. In the authors' methods: Amplification of reference gene primers was used by the study to estimate nucleated cell counts. The repertoire was sequenced with immunoSEQ multiplex PCR; TCRdb's copy has only in-frame clones and lacks some. The V and J calls and clone size are taken from that table; D and trimming were inferred from the DNA. The sample contains some 90,000 clones, about 71% of which appear only once. The receptor comes from a woman aged 55 to 70 in a cohort sampled during active or convalescent COVID-19. The specimen sequenced was peripheral blood. The chain has TRBV9 and TRBJ2-7; 12 bases are shared with TRBD2. The CDR3 nucleotides read TGTGCCAGCGCTCCTAGCGGGGGGGTAAGGTCCTACGAGCAGTACTTC. This gives the protein CASAPSGGVRSYEQYF.